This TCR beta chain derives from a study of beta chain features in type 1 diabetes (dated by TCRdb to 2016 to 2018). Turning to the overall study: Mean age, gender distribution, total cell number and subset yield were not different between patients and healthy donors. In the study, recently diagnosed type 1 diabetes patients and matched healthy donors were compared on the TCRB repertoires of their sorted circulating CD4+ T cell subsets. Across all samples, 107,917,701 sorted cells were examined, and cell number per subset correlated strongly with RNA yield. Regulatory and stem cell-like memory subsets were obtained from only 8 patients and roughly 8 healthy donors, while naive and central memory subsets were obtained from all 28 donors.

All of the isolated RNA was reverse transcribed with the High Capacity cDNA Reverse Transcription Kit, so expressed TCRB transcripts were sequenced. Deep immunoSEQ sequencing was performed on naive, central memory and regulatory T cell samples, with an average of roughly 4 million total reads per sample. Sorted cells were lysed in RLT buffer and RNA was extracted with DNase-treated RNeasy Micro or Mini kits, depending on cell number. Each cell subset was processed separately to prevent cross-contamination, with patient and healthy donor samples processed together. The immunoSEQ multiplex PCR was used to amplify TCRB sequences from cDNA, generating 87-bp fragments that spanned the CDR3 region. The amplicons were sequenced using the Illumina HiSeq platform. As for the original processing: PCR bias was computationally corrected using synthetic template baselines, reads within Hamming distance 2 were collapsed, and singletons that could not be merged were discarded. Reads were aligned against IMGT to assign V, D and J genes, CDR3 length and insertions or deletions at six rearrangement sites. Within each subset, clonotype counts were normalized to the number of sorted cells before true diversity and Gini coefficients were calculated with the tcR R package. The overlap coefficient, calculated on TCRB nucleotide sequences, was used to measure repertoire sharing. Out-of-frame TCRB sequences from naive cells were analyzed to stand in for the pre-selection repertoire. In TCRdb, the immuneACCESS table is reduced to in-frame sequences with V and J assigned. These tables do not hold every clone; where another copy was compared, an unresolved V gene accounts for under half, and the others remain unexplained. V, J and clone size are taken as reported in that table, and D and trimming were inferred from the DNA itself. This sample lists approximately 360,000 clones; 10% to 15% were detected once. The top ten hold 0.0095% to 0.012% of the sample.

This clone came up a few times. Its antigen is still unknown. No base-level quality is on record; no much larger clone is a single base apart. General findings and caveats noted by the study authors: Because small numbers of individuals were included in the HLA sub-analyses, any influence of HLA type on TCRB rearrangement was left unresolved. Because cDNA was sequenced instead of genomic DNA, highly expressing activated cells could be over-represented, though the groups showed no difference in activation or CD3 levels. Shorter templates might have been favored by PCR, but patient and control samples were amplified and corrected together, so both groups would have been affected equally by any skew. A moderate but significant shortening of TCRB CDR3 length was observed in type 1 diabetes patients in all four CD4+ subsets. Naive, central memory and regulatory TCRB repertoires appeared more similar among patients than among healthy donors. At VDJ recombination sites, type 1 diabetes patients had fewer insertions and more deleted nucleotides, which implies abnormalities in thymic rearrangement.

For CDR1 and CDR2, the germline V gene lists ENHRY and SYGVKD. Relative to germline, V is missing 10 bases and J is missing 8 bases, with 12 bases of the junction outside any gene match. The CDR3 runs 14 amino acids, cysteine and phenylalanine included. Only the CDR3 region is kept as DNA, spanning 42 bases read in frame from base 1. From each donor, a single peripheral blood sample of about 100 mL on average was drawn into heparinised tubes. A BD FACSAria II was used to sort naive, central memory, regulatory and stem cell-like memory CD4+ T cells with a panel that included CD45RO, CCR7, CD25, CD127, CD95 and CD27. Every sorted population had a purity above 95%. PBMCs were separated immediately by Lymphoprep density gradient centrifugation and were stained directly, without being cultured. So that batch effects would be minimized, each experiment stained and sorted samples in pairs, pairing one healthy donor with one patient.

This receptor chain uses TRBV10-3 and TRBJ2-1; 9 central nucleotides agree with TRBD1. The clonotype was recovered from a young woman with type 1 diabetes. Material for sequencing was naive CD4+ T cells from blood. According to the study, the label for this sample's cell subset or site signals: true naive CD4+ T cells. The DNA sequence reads TGTGCCACGGTAACGGGGACAGGGAACCATGAGCAGTTCTTC. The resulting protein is CATVTGTGNHEQFF.